The T cell receptor beta chain described here comes from a study of human T cells and chemical hapten exposure. Study-level points and caveats: Compared to controls, expanded TCRs made significantly more large clusters of similar CDR3s.

As to time point: patch test 1, 2 weeks after DPC sensitization. Treatment meaning: therapeutic diphenylcyclopropenone sensitization with weekly scalp DPC. Germline V gives CDR1 MDHEN, CDR2 SYDVKM. The CDR3 extends over 14 amino acids. J was trimmed by 3 bases and V by 5 bases; bases with no gene match: 5. TCRdb recomputed calls from the RACE reads with MiXCR, one row per CDR3 protein. The table has some 180,000 distinct CDR3 sequences, 20% to 25% seen once; the top ten hold under 7.5%. This clonotype was seen a handful of times. Its antigen is currently unknown. The input for sequencing was whole blood, taken in connection with sensitization to the hapten diphenylcyclopropenone (DPC). The sequence came from a woman in her forties or fifties with alopecia areata. Some clones in this sample may be carry-over from other donors' samples. The chain combines TRBV28 with TRBJ1-1; 8 bases line up with TRBD1. DNA for the CDR3: TGTGCCAGCAGTCCAGGGGGCTCGTACACTGAAGCTTTCTTT. Protein sequence: CASSPGGSYTEAFF.